The 17 T cell receptor beta chains reported below all come from one sample, sequenced in a study of cytomegalovirus exposure and HLA in healthy donors. The PCR contained 60 Vbeta and 13 Jbeta primers. TCRdb keeps only in-frame clones here, not all; method: immunoSEQ multiplex PCR. The sample carries about 180,000 clones, 76% recorded once. Specimen: PBMCs. These receptors originate from a woman between 25 and 40 years old in good health and CMV-seropositive.

This clone turned up a few times. The chain joins TRBV28 to TRBJ2-7; the match to TRBD1 covers 11 bases. J was trimmed by 6 bases and V by 5 bases; bases with no gene match: 9. In germline, CDR1 is MDHEN, CDR2 SYDVKM. CDR3 size: 15 residues. CDR3 DNA: TGTGCCAGCAGTACCCCGGACAGGGGGCGCCTCGAGCAGTACTTC. Translating gives CASSTPDRGRLEQYF.

The V and J genes are TRBV19 and TRBJ1-5; tentatively, D is TRBD1 (5 bases). This CDR3 has 16 amino acids. V was cut by 3 bases and J by 1 base, with 13 bases left in between. Germline V gives CDR1 LNHDA, CDR2 SQIVND (reference sequence). The CDR3 loop is CASSILGEGSNQPQHF. The CDR3 coding sequence is TGTGCCAGTAGTATCTTAGGGGAAGGGAGCAATCAGCCCCAGCATTTT. Complete variable domain (other parts from reference TRBV19 and TRBJ1-5): DGGITQSPKYLFRKEGQNVTLSCEQNLNHDAMYWYRQDPGQGLRLIYYSQIVNDFQKGDIAEGYSVSREKKESFPLTVTSAQKNPTAFYLCASSILGEGSNQPQHFGDGTRLSIL.

The rearrangement uses TRBV5-4 and TRBJ1-1; TRBD1 matches at 7 bases. With V trimmed by 1 base and J by 6 bases, 3 bases remained unmatched. Germline V gives CDR1 SGHNT, CDR2 YYREEE (reference sequence). This CDR3 is built from 13 residues. The CDR3 spells CASSLTGQAEAFF. The CDR3 DNA is TGTGCCAGCAGCTTGACCGGACAGGCTGAAGCTTTCTTT.

This chain links TRBV5-5 with TRBJ2-7, with 9 bases fitting TRBD1. Trimming cost V 1 base and J 3 bases; bases outside gene matches: 2. Germline CDR1 SGHKS, CDR2 YYEKEE (reference sequence). This CDR3 contains 14 residues. This chain's CDR3 is CASSLTGGVYEQYF. The CDR3 coding sequence is TGTGCCAGCAGCTTGACAGGGGGCGTCTACGAGCAGTACTTC. The full variable domain, rest sourced from reference TRBV5-5 and TRBJ2-7, is DAGVTQSPTHLIKTRGQQVTLRCSPISGHKSVSWYQQVLGQGPQFIFQYYEKEERGRGNFPDRFSARQFPNYSSELNVNALLLGDSALYLCASSLTGGVYEQYFGPGTRLTVT.

V usage is TRBV27 and J usage is TRBJ1-2, with D unclear. Trimming removed 3 bases at V and 1 base at J, with 15 bases between. Germline loops: CDR1 MNHEY, CDR2 SMNVEV (reference sequence). The CDR3 covers 16 residues. The CDR3 nucleotides read TGTGCCAGCAGTTTCTCAGAGACATTAGATAACTATGGCTACACCTTC. Translating gives CASSFSETLDNYGYTF.

This chain links TRBV7-2 with TRBJ2-1; D is possibly TRBD2 (5 bases). Germline lookup yields CDR1 SGHTA and CDR2 FQGNSA. Trimming shortened V by 4 bases and J by 7 bases, and 14 bases separated the two germline ends. The length of the CDR3 is 14 residues. CDR3 residues: CASSSQVSGNEQFF. In DNA, the CDR3 is TGTGCCAGCAGCTCTCAGGTCTCGGGGAATGAGCAGTTCTTC.

The chain has TRBV11-3 and TRBJ2-1; D perhaps matches TRBD2 (5 bases). The germline CDR1 and CDR2 sequences are SGHNT and YENEEA. CDR3 size: 13 residues. Trimming left V 7 bases short and J 6 bases short, with 13 bases between. CDR3: CASTILGVNEQFF. The CDR3 DNA sequence: TGTGCCAGCACCATCCTCGGGGTCAATGAGCAGTTCTTC.

This sequence joins TRBV28 and TRBJ2-1; weak D call: TRBD2 (5 bases). V was shortened by 3 bases and J by 0 bases, with 15 bases between the two germline ends. There are 17 residues in the CDR3. Germline CDR1 MDHEN, CDR2 SYDVKM. The chain's CDR3 is CASSFFPGESSYNEQFF. In DNA form, the CDR3 reads TGTGCCAGCAGTTTTTTCCCTGGGGAGAGCTCCTACAATGAGCAGTTCTTC.

The genes are TRBV15 and TRBJ2-5; 8 bases are shared with TRBD2. V lost 0 bases, J lost 5 bases, and 14 bases stayed unmatched. The CDR3 extends over 18 amino acids. The germline CDR1 and CDR2 sequences are LNHNV and YYDKDF (reference sequence). CDR3 residues: CATSRDLLDGERGETQYF. Here the CDR3 DNA reads TGTGCCACCAGCAGAGATCTCCTGGACGGAGAGCGGGGGGAGACCCAGTACTTC.

The chain recombines TRBV2 with TRBJ2-1; 13 bases map to TRBD2. Trimming cost V 7 bases and J 8 bases; bases outside gene matches: 5. Germline V CDR1 and CDR2: SNHLY, FYNNEI. The CDR3 contains 14 residues. The CDR3 sequence is CASTGLAGDYEQFF. CDR3 nucleotide sequence: TGTGCCAGCACAGGACTAGCGGGGGACTATGAGCAGTTCTTC.

The chain joins TRBV5-3 to TRBJ1-2; perhaps TRBD1 as D (5 bases). TRBV5-3 is an ORF; its function is uncertain. Trimming took off 5 bases at V and 5 bases at J, with 16 bases between the two ends. The CDR3 contains 14 residues. As DNA, the CDR3 is TGTGCCAGAAGACTGGGGGAGGGAGGGTATGGCTACACCTTC. It is translated as CARRLGEGGYGYTF.

In its sample, this clone was seen once. J is TRBJ2-3 and V is TRBV5-5; 8 bases fit TRBD2. Germline CDR1 and CDR2: SGHKS and YYEKEE (reference sequence). The CDR3 covers 20 residues. Trimming cost V 4 bases and J 0 bases; bases outside gene matches: 19. The CDR3 is CASSTRIRGGGRTSTDTQYF. As DNA, the CDR3 is TGTGCCAGCAGCACCCGGATTAGGGGCGGGGGGCGTACTAGCACAGATACGCAGTATTTT.

This chain joins TRBV4-1 and TRBJ1-5; 8 bases are shared with TRBD1. The CDR3 contains 16 residues. The J segment lost 4 bases and the V segment lost 4 bases, leaving 9 bases of the junction unmatched. The germline gives CDR1 MGHRA, CDR2 YSYEKL. In DNA form, the CDR3 reads TGCGCCAGCAGCCTACAGGGGGGGAAAGTAAATCAGCCCCAGCATTTT. Encoded protein: CASSLQGGKVNQPQHF.

The chain joins TRBV10-3 to TRBJ2-5, with 9 bases identical to TRBD2. Germline CDR1 ENHRY, CDR2 SYGVKD. The J segment lost 5 bases and the V segment lost 8 bases, leaving 9 bases of the junction unmatched. The CDR3 covers 14 residues. CDR3 residues: CAIGGGGGAETQYF. CDR3 DNA sequence: TGTGCCATCGGCGGGGGCGGGGGGGCGGAGACCCAGTACTTC.

The genes are TRBV2 and TRBJ1-5; the D gene is possibly TRBD1 (5 bases). The CDR3 totals 13 residues. In germline, CDR1 is SNHLY, CDR2 FYNNEI. The V and J ends lost 4 bases and 8 bases respectively, with 12 bases between them. The CDR3 DNA is TGTGCCAGCAGTGTGCTGGGCAGGGAGCCCCAGCATTTT. Its protein is CASSVLGREPQHF.

This chain uses TRBV4-1 with TRBJ2-7; TRBD1 aligns across 9 bases. The germline gives CDR1 MGHRA, CDR2 YSYEKL. The CDR3 runs 16 residues. J gave up 2 bases and V 4 bases, and 9 bases lay outside the gene matches. The CDR3 DNA reads as TGCGCCAGCAGCCCCCCACCGGGACAGGGAACCTACGAGCAGTACTTC. It encodes CASSPPPGQGTYEQYF.

The V and J genes are TRBV7-8 and TRBJ2-3; D perhaps matches TRBD2 (5 bases). CDR3 size: 16 residues. Looked up from germline, CDR1 is SGHVS and CDR2 is FQNEAQ. Trimming took 1 base from V and 6 from J, leaving 17 bases between them. In nucleotides, the CDR3 is TGTGCCAGCAGCTTAGTGGTGCGGGTCCGCCGGGATACGCAGTATTTT. Its translation is CASSLVVRVRRDTQYF.